This T cell receptor beta chain was found in a study of T-cell memory formation after mild COVID-19. CDR3 size: 12 residues. The germline V gene encodes CDR1 MNHNY and CDR2 SVGAGI (reference sequence). The germline V and J ends were trimmed by 2 bases and 5 bases, with 5 bases remaining between them. This clonotype has only a few counts. A single record per CDR3 protein comes from TCRdb applying MiXCR to the 5' RACE reads. The sample includes approximately 580,000 distinct CDR3 sequences, approximately 20% seen only once; the top ten take approximately 13%. The chain employs TRBV6-6 and TRBJ2-3, with no clear D. The sequencing input was PBMCs or a T cell subset sorted from them (not recorded which). The receptor's source is an adult woman who had mild COVID-19 (a few samples of this study predate the infection). Cell type and time point are not known. The CDR3 loop is CASSYDRDTQYF. Here the CDR3 DNA reads TGTGCCAGCAGTTACGATAGAGATACGCAGTATTTT.